What follows describes a single T cell receptor beta chain. Antigen specificity is unknown. This entry is derived from a study of cytomegalovirus exposure and HLA in healthy donors. Notes on the study in general: Later, TCR association rates were found to vary by HLA locus, highest for DRB1 and lowest for HLA-C.

It was with 60 Vbeta and 13 Jbeta primers that the PCR ran. Only in-frame clones appear in the TCRdb table, and some are missing; sequencing was by immunoSEQ multiplex PCR. The table includes about 160,000 clones, roughly four fifths detected once. The sequence was collected from a woman aged 45-59 years in good health and CMV-seropositive. The sequencing sample was made of PBMCs.

The CDR3 protein is CASSQDRGQSVATNYGYTF. As DNA, the CDR3 is TGTGCCAGCAGCCAAGATCGGGGACAGTCCGTAGCAACTAACTATGGCTACACCTTC. The chain recombines TRBV14 with TRBJ1-2; 7 bases match TRBD1. CDR3 length equals 19 residues. V was clipped by 0 bases and J by 0 bases; unmatched bases: 13. Germline V lookup: CDR1 SGHDN, CDR2 FVKESK.